These T cell receptor beta chains were read from a single sample in a study of blood T cell repertoires in COVID-19. The data were produced by immunoSEQ multiplex PCR, yet TCRdb's version contains in-frame clones alone and is incomplete. The sample lists a few hundred thousand clones, 88% seen once, with roughly 1.2% in the top ten. Specimen: PBMCs or T cells enriched from blood (not recorded which). These receptors all come from a woman aged 18-29 years who had recovered from COVID-19. CDR3s include the opening cysteine and the closing phenylalanine or tryptophan. D genes are given only for firm matches. Size is omitted from some rows. Given values are once, few, many or a class for expanded clones.

j_call,clone_size,v_call,d_call,cdr3_aa,cdr3_nt
TRBJ1-2,NA,TRBV2,TRBD1,CASHSETGNGYTF,TGTGCCAGCCACTCAGAGACAGGGAATGGCTACACCTTC
TRBJ2-3,NA,TRBV7-8,NA,CASSYRLNTDTQYF,TGTGCCAGCAGCTACCGACTGAACACAGATACGCAGTATTTT
TRBJ2-7,NA,TRBV18,TRBD1,CASSPPMGQGTYEQYF,TGTGCCAGCTCACCACCCATGGGACAGGGGACCTACGAGCAGTACTTC
TRBJ1-2,NA,TRBV30,TRBD1,CAWRGQGTYGYTF,TGTGCCTGGAGAGGACAGGGAACCTATGGCTACACCTTC
TRBJ1-2,NA,TRBV2,TRBD1,CASSHHSDRINYGYTF,TGTGCCAGCAGTCACCACTCGGACAGGATTAACTATGGCTACACCTTC
TRBJ2-7,NA,TRBV14,NA,CASSQDVLMGVHEQYF,TGTGCCAGCAGCCAAGATGTGTTGATGGGAGTCCACGAGCAGTACTTC
TRBJ2-7,NA,TRBV5-1,TRBD1,CASSVDRVSYEQYF,TGCGCCAGCAGCGTAGACAGGGTCTCCTACGAGCAGTACTTC
TRBJ1-6,NA,TRBV10-3,NA,CATAATAVDNSPLHF,TGTGCCACCGCGGCTACGGCAGTTGATAATTCACCCCTCCACTTT
TRBJ2-1,once,TRBV2,NA,CASSDERTPYNEQFF,TGTGCCAGCAGTGATGAGCGGACCCCCTACAATGAGCAGTTCTTC
TRBJ2-5,NA,TRBV11-1,TRBD2,CASSSIAGLQETQYF,TGTGCCAGCAGCTCGATAGCGGGCCTCCAAGAGACCCAGTACTTC
TRBJ2-1,NA,TRBV6-5,TRBD2,CASSYSSSGGYNEQFF,TGTGCCAGCAGTTACTCGTCCAGCGGGGGCTACAATGAGCAGTTCTTC
TRBJ2-6,once,TRBV4-1,NA,CASSLGTTSGANVLTF,TGCGCCAGCAGCCTGGGGACAACTTCTGGGGCCAACGTCCTGACTTTC
TRBJ2-1,NA,TRBV2,TRBD2,CASRTSGGYNEQFF,TGTGCCAGCAGAACTAGCGGGGGTTACAATGAGCAGTTCTTC
TRBJ2-7,once,TRBV6-5,TRBD2,CASSYSTSGYEQYF,TGTGCCAGCAGTTACTCGACTAGCGGTTACGAGCAGTACTTC
TRBJ1-2,NA,TRBV30,NA,CAWSVAKLGYTF,TGTGCCTGGAGTGTAGCTAAGCTTGGCTACACCTTC
TRBJ2-7,few,TRBV30,TRBD1,CAWSSGQGAHEQYF,TGTGCCTGGAGCTCAGGACAGGGGGCACACGAGCAGTACTTC
TRBJ2-6,NA,TRBV28,TRBD2,CATGGGPGSGANVLTF,TGTGCCACCGGGGGGGGGCCGGGCTCTGGGGCCAACGTCCTGACTTTC
TRBJ1-3,once,TRBV19,NA,CASGRDTSGNTIYF,TGTGCCAGTGGGAGGGACACCTCTGGAAACACCATATATTTT
TRBJ2-3,NA,TRBV2,TRBD2,CASSEEGGGADTQYF,TGTGCCAGCAGTGAAGAGGGCGGGGGGGCAGATACGCAGTATTTT
TRBJ2-7,NA,TRBV3-1/TRBV3-2,NA,CASSQIQRPYEQYF,TGTGCCAGCAGCCAAATCCAGCGACCCTACGAGCAGTACTTC
TRBJ1-5,few,TRBV9,NA,CASSVGGYQPQHF,TGTGCCAGCAGCGTAGGAGGGTATCAGCCCCAGCATTTT
TRBJ1-5,NA,TRBV11-2,NA,CASSFSQGNQPQHF,TGTGCCAGCAGCTTTTCCCAGGGCAATCAGCCCCAGCATTTT
TRBJ2-5,NA,TRBV24-1,NA,CATRQGNQETQYF,TGTGCCACCAGGCAGGGAAACCAAGAGACCCAGTACTTC
TRBJ2-1,NA,TRBV27,TRBD2,CASSLSGGTGLEQFF,TGTGCCAGCAGTCTTAGCGGGGGGACTGGACTTGAGCAGTTCTTC
TRBJ1-1,NA,TRBV9,TRBD1,CASSVGTGAEMNTEAFF,TGTGCCAGCAGCGTAGGGACAGGGGCCGAAATGAACACTGAAGCTTTCTTT
TRBJ1-4,once,TRBV7-3,TRBD1,CASSPTGTEGEKLFF,TGTGCCAGCAGCCCGACCGGGACAGAAGGTGAAAAACTGTTTTTT
TRBJ1-2,NA,TRBV5-6,NA,CASSLWANHNYGYTF,TGTGCCAGCAGCTTATGGGCGAACCATAACTATGGCTACACCTTC
TRBJ2-1,few,TRBV5-1,TRBD2,CASSFLAASYNEQFF,TGCGCCAGCAGCTTCCTAGCGGCATCCTACAATGAGCAGTTCTTC
TRBJ2-7,once,TRBV6-1,TRBD2,CASSEVKTLRGSTYEQYF,TGTGCCAGCAGTGAAGTGAAAACCTTGCGGGGGAGCACCTACGAGCAGTACTTC
TRBJ1-6,NA,TRBV5-6,NA,CASSLPGDYNSPLHF,TGTGCCAGCAGCTTACCGGGGGACTATAATTCACCCCTCCACTTT
TRBJ2-7,NA,TRBV4-3,TRBD2,CASSQIPGGSYEQYF,TGCGCCAGCAGCCAAATTCCGGGGGGATCCTACGAGCAGTACTTC
TRBJ2-7,NA,TRBV14,NA,CASSPPAGLPYEQYF,TGTGCCAGCAGCCCACCGGCGGGGCTCCCCTACGAGCAGTACTTC
TRBJ2-2,NA,TRBV7-9,NA,CASSPKGSARSGELFF,TGTGCCAGCAGCCCTAAGGGGTCAGCCCGATCCGGGGAGCTGTTTTTT
TRBJ1-2,NA,TRBV6-5,NA,CASSSWGQGPGYTF,TGTGCCAGCAGTTCCTGGGGGCAGGGGCCTGGCTACACCTTC
TRBJ1-5,NA,TRBV7-6,NA,CASSLYSGIGSNQPQHF,TGTGCCAGCAGCTTATATAGCGGAATTGGGAGCAATCAGCCCCAGCATTTT
TRBJ2-7,NA,TRBV19,NA,CASSSSSSYEQYF,TGTGCCAGTAGTTCCTCGAGCTCCTACGAGCAGTACTTC
TRBJ2-3,NA,TRBV4-2,TRBD2,CASSQDILAESTDTQYF,TGTGCCAGCAGCCAAGATATCCTAGCGGAAAGCACAGATACGCAGTATTTT
TRBJ1-1,NA,TRBV11-2,NA,CASSLDRDTEAFF,TGTGCCAGCAGCTTAGATCGGGACACTGAAGCTTTCTTT
TRBJ2-3,NA,TRBV30,TRBD2,CAWSLPRLAGAPIVASTDTQYF,TGTGCCTGGAGTCTCCCTCGCCTAGCGGGGGCCCCGATCGTTGCTAGCACAGATACGCAGTATTTT
TRBJ1-1,NA,TRBV19,TRBD1,CASNLRQGPPTLNTEAFF,TGTGCCAGTAATTTGAGACAGGGGCCGCCCACCTTGAACACTGAAGCTTTCTTT
TRBJ1-5,NA,TRBV7-8,NA,CASSLGRRSNQPQHF,TGTGCCAGCAGCTTAGGTCGCAGAAGCAATCAGCCCCAGCATTTT
TRBJ1-5,NA,TRBV27,NA,CAPKPNQPQHF,TGTGCCCCCAAGCCAAATCAGCCCCAGCATTTT
TRBJ1-5,NA,TRBV15,NA,CATSRDGRGDQPQHF,TGTGCCACCAGCAGAGATGGGAGGGGAGATCAGCCCCAGCATTTT
TRBJ1-4,NA,TRBV15,TRBD1,CATRDRGNEKLFF,TGTGCCACCCGGGACAGGGGTAATGAAAAACTGTTTTTT
TRBJ1-4,NA,TRBV30,TRBD1,CAWRFGTGGEKLFF,TGTGCCTGGAGGTTCGGGACAGGGGGGGAAAAACTGTTTTTT
TRBJ1-5,few,TRBV28,NA,CASSSPHYSNQPQHF,TGTGCCAGCAGCAGTCCACATTATAGCAATCAGCCCCAGCATTTT
TRBJ1-6,NA,TRBV9,TRBD1,CASSVGFQGVSPLHF,TGTGCCAGCAGCGTAGGGTTCCAGGGGGTTTCACCCCTCCACTTT
TRBJ2-3,NA,TRBV6-2/TRBV6-3,TRBD1,CASSYSKGASYTDTQYF,TGTGCCAGCAGTTACTCGAAGGGGGCATCTTACACAGATACGCAGTATTTT
TRBJ2-5,NA,TRBV7-3,TRBD1,CASRPTGSETQYF,TGTGCCAGCAGGCCGACAGGGAGTGAGACCCAGTACTTC
TRBJ1-3,NA,TRBV11-2,TRBD1,CASSARGQGAGNTIYF,TGTGCCAGCAGCGCCCGGGGACAGGGGGCTGGAAACACCATATATTTT
TRBJ1-5,NA,TRBV27,NA,CASSNWTDQPQHF,TGTGCCAGCAGTAACTGGACAGATCAGCCCCAGCATTTT
TRBJ2-7,NA,TRBV10-3,NA,CAISLSDKSYEQYF,TGTGCCATCAGTCTCTCCGACAAGTCCTACGAGCAGTACTTC
TRBJ2-7,NA,TRBV28,TRBD2,CASRASGDYEQYF,TGTGCCAGCAGGGCTAGCGGGGACTACGAGCAGTACTTC
TRBJ2-4,once,TRBV19,NA,CASSPNRVGAKNIQYF,TGTGCCAGTAGTCCAAACAGGGTAGGGGCCAAAAACATTCAGTACTTC
TRBJ1-2,once,TRBV5-3,NA,CARSYRRQSTGYTF,TGTGCCAGAAGCTACCGACGACAGAGCACTGGCTACACCTTC